Listed below are T cell receptor beta chains from one sample, sequenced in a study of T cell changes during pregnancy in multiple sclerosis. Sequencing was performed with immunoSEQ multiplex PCR; in TCRdb, only in-frame clones are kept and a portion is missing. The sample records 67,000 or so clones, approximately 92% being singletons. This sample comprised CD8+ T cells from peripheral blood mononuclear cells, obtained in the third trimester of pregnancy. The receptor source for this set is a female donor in good health, enrolled as a control in a pregnancy study. CDR3s include the opening cysteine and the closing phenylalanine or tryptophan. D genes are given only for firm matches. Clone size is stated in some rows and not others, as once, few, many or a class when expanded.

size	J	D	V	CDR3	DNA
many	TRBJ1-1	.	TRBV7-9	CASSLVSPTTMNTEAFF	TGTGCCAGCAGCTTAGTCAGTCCCACTACCATGAACACTGAAGCTTTCTTT
.	TRBJ2-3	.	TRBV4-3	CASSQEVGLQSTDTQYF	TGCGCCAGCAGCCAAGAAGTTGGACTCCAATCGACGGATACGCAGTATTTT
.	TRBJ2-1	TRBD2	TRBV6-6	CASSYSSGGLDNEQFF	TGTGCCAGCAGTTACTCTAGCGGGGGGTTAGACAATGAGCAGTTCTTC
.	TRBJ1-4	TRBD1	TRBV27	CASSPGTVQNEKLFF	TGTGCCAGCAGTCCCGGGACAGTTCAAAATGAAAAACTGTTTTTT
.	TRBJ1-2	.	TRBV6-5	CASSYIDNNYGYTF	TGTGCCAGCAGTTACATTGACAACAACTATGGCTACACCTTC
.	TRBJ2-7	.	TRBV19	CASSIDLETGTYEQYF	TGTGCCAGTAGTATAGATCTGGAGACAGGAACCTACGAGCAGTACTTC
.	TRBJ1-1	.	TRBV9	CASSVTGTNTEAFF	TGTGCCAGCAGCGTAACAGGGACGAACACTGAAGCTTTCTTT
few	TRBJ1-1	.	TRBV4-2	CASSHPGEAFF	TGTGCCAGCAGCCACCCCGGGGAAGCTTTCTTT
.	TRBJ2-3	TRBD1	TRBV6-4	CASSDAQGTADTQYF	TGTGCCAGCAGTGACGCACAGGGGACAGCAGATACGCAGTATTTT
once	TRBJ2-7	TRBD2	TRBV6-1	CASSEAGLAGGRPYEQYF	TGTGCCAGCAGTGAAGCGGGACTAGCGGGGGGAAGGCCCTACGAGCAGTACTTC
.	TRBJ1-4	.	TRBV4-1	CASSQATLPREKLFF	TGCGCCAGCAGCCAAGCGACACTCCCCCGGGAAAAACTGTTTTTT
few	TRBJ1-1	.	TRBV5-1	CASSADRFVEAFF	TGCGCCAGCAGCGCAGACAGATTTGTTGAAGCTTTCTTT
.	TRBJ2-7	.	TRBV25-1	CASSRGHYSYEQYF	TGTGCCAGCAGTAGGGGACACTACTCCTACGAGCAGTACTTC
.	TRBJ2-6	TRBD1	TRBV29-1	CSVAGTGLSSGANVLTF	TGCAGCGTAGCCGGGACAGGGCTTTCATCTGGGGCCAACGTCCTGACTTTC
.	TRBJ2-7	.	TRBV4-2	CASSQLDEQYF	TGTGCCAGCAGCCAACTCGACGAGCAGTACTTC
.	TRBJ2-1	TRBD2	TRBV4-3	CASSQTGTSMNEQFF	TGCGCCAGCAGCCAAACCGGGACTAGCATGAATGAGCAGTTCTTC
.	TRBJ1-1	.	TRBV9	CASSPEGGAGEAFF	TGTGCCAGCAGCCCCGAGGGGGGGGCCGGTGAAGCTTTCTTT
.	TRBJ1-5	.	TRBV7-9	CASSLDRNQPQHF	TGTGCCAGCAGCTTAGACAGAAATCAGCCCCAGCATTTT
few	TRBJ1-1	TRBD1	TRBV19	CASRGQGETEAFF	TGTGCCAGTAGGGGACAGGGTGAAACTGAAGCTTTCTTT
.	TRBJ2-2	.	TRBV4-3	CASSQDRLSLGGNTGELFF	TGCGCCAGCAGCCAAGATCGGCTAAGTTTAGGAGGGAACACCGGGGAGCTGTTTTTT
.	TRBJ2-2	.	TRBV6-4	CASSSSRATGELFF	TGTGCCAGCAGCTCCTCCAGGGCCACCGGGGAGCTGTTTTTT
.	TRBJ2-1	.	TRBV29-1	CSGPGENEQFF	TGCAGCGGACCAGGGGAGAATGAGCAGTTCTTC
.	TRBJ1-1	.	TRBV7-3	CASSLGPYTNTEAFF	TGTGCCAGCAGCTTAGGTCCATACACGAACACTGAAGCTTTCTTT
.	TRBJ2-3	TRBD1	TRBV11-2	CASSLDRGRGRADTQYF	TGTGCCAGCAGCTTAGATCGGGGCAGGGGGAGAGCAGATACGCAGTATTTT
once	TRBJ2-1	.	TRBV27	CASDARGGGLYNEQFF	TGTGCCAGTGACGCAAGAGGGGGGGGTCTCTACAATGAGCAGTTCTTC
.	TRBJ1-1	.	TRBV2	CASSEPDSAVAEAFF	TGTGCCAGCAGTGAACCGGACAGCGCAGTCGCTGAAGCTTTCTTT
.	TRBJ2-3	.	TRBV10-3	CAISESPVTDTQYF	TGTGCCATCAGTGAGTCGCCAGTAACAGATACGCAGTATTTT
.	TRBJ1-5	TRBD1	TRBV27	CASSLHWTGGMMGNQPQHF	TGTGCCAGCAGTTTACACTGGACAGGGGGCATGATGGGCAATCAGCCCCAGCATTTT